Shown below are 32 T cell receptor beta chains from a single sample sequenced in a study of cytomegalovirus exposure and HLA in healthy donors. PCR amplification relied on 60 Vbeta primers (plus 13 Jbeta primers). Some clones are missing from TCRdb's copy, which holds only in-frame ones; the method was immunoSEQ multiplex PCR. The top ten hold about 9.5% of the sample, which has 83,000 or so clones, roughly 80% seen once. What was sequenced was PBMCs. These TCRs come from a man younger than 40 in good health and CMV-seropositive.

The chain couples TRBV19 to TRBJ1-3, with D unclear. Germline loops: CDR1 LNHDA, CDR2 SQIVND (reference sequence). The V and J ends lost 4 bases and 0 bases respectively, with 25 bases between them. This CDR3 has 20 residues. CDR3 in amino acids: CASSKWRAASRSDSGNTIYF. CDR3 nucleotide sequence: TGTGCCAGTAGTAAATGGCGGGCAGCAAGTAGGAGTGACTCTGGAAACACCATATATTTT.

The chain combines TRBV28 with TRBJ2-5, with D tentatively TRBD1 (6 bases). In germline, CDR1 is MDHEN, CDR2 SYDVKM. The V end lost 6 bases, the J end lost 7 bases, and 18 bases lay between the germline ends. This CDR3 is 14 amino acids long. For the CDR3, the DNA is TGTGCCAGCAGCCTAAGGACAGCGTCGGGGACCCAGTACTTC. This sequence encodes CASSLRTASGTQYF.

This chain's CDR3 is CASSVQGSGNTIYF. CDR3 sequence (DNA): TGCGCCAGCAGCGTACAGGGGTCTGGAAACACCATATATTTT. The V gene is TRBV5-1, the J gene TRBJ1-3; 7 bases map to TRBD1. Looked up from germline, CDR1 is SGHRS and CDR2 is YFSETQ. V shed 4 bases, J shed 1 base, and the junction held 2 bases outside the gene matches. The CDR3 consists of 14 residues.

This chain links TRBV5-6 with TRBJ2-5; 10 positions match TRBD2. The DNA end lines up better with TRBJ2-7; the J call may be wrong. Germline CDR1 is SGHDT and CDR2 is YYEEEE. This CDR3 has 15 amino acids. The CDR3 sequence is CASSIAGTSVDEQYF. CDR3 sequence (DNA): TGTGCCAGCAGCATTGCCGGGACTAGCGTTGACGAGCAGTACTTC.

This clone was observed a few times. The V gene is TRBV2, the J gene TRBJ1-1; 9 bases fit TRBD1. The ends lost 8 bases at V and 9 bases at J; junction bases unmatched: 4. The germline gives CDR1 SNHLY, CDR2 FYNNEI. This CDR3 has 11 amino acids. As DNA, the CDR3 is TGTGCCAGCGGGGACAGGGTTCAAGCTTTCTTT. This codes for CASGDRVQAFF.

This chain joins TRBV6-6 and TRBJ1-2, with D hard to call. Germline V gene data show CDR1 as MNHNY and CDR2 as SVGAGI (reference sequence). The ends were cut back, 8 bases at V and 8 bases at J, with 18 bases in the middle. This CDR3 has 13 amino acids. In nucleotides, the CDR3 is TGTGCCAGCTGGGAGGCAGGTCGTAGGGGCTACACCTTC. Amino acids: CASWEAGRRGYTF.

The chain is built from TRBV6-6 and TRBJ1-1, with D perhaps matching TRBD1 (6 bases). V was cut by 6 bases and J by 5 bases, with 22 bases left in between. Germline loops: CDR1 MNHNY, CDR2 SVGAGI (reference sequence). The CDR3 extends over 16 amino acids. The DNA of the CDR3 is TGTGCCAGCAGGTACCCAGGGGCCGCCAAGGGGACTGAAGCTTTCTTT. Encoded protein: CASRYPGAAKGTEAFF.

The chain carries TRBV6-1 and TRBJ1-1; unclear D gene. Trimming took 7 bases from V and 1 from J, leaving 10 bases between them. The CDR3 is 13 amino acids. Per germline, CDR1 MNHNS and CDR2 SASEGT. For the CDR3, the DNA is TGTGCCAGCACCCCGGGGAAGAACACTGAAGCTTTCTTT. This sequence encodes CASTPGKNTEAFF.

This clone appeared a few times. The chain carries TRBV6-4 and TRBJ2-1; TRBD2 agrees at 8 bases. This CDR3 is 14 amino acids long. Looked up from germline, CDR1 is MRHNA and CDR2 is SNTAGT. V lost 5 bases, J lost 8 bases, and 8 bases stayed unmatched. The CDR3: CASSLSYGGDEQFF. The CDR3 DNA sequence: TGTGCCAGCAGTCTTTCCTACGGGGGGGATGAGCAGTTCTTC.

This clone was counted only a few times. The CDR3: CASSGTGTDYGYTF. CDR3 coding DNA: TGTGCCAGCAGTGGGACAGGCACAGACTATGGCTACACCTTC. The chain uses TRBV2 and TRBJ1-2, with TRBD1 identical over 7 bases. Germline V gives CDR1 SNHLY, CDR2 FYNNEI. The CDR3 consists of 14 residues. V was clipped by 4 bases and J by 3 bases; unmatched bases: 5.

The sample holds one count of this clone. The chain employs TRBV5-4 and TRBJ1-5; D gene ambiguous. The CDR3 is 16 residues long. Germline values: CDR1 SGHNT, CDR2 YYREEE (reference sequence). Trimming pared 1 base from V and 0 bases from J, leaving 11 bases between. CDR3 loop: CASSLNQEYSNQPQHF. The CDR3 coding sequence is TGTGCCAGCAGCTTGAACCAGGAATATAGCAATCAGCCCCAGCATTTT. The variable domain in full, completed from reference TRBV5-4 and TRBJ1-5, reads ETGVTQSPTHLIKTRGQQVTLRCSSQSGHNTVSWYQQALGQGPQFIFQYYREEENGRGNFPPRFSGLQFPNYSSELNVNALELDDSALYLCASSLNQEYSNQPQHFGDGTRLSIL.

This clone was seen more than once but under ten times. V usage is TRBV19 and J usage is TRBJ1-1; a weak D match, TRBD1 (6 bases). The CDR3 is 16 residues long. The germline V gene encodes CDR1 LNHDA and CDR2 SQIVND (reference sequence). The V end was cut by 6 bases, the J end by 0 bases, with 17 bases between. Written as DNA, the CDR3 is TGTGCCAGTAGAATAACCGGGACAAATATGAACACTGAAGCTTTCTTT. Amino acids: CASRITGTNMNTEAFF.

This chain connects TRBV28 to TRBJ2-3, with 11 bases identical to TRBD2. The germline gives CDR1 MDHEN, CDR2 SYDVKM. The CDR3 spans 17 residues. J lost 2 bases, V lost 3 bases, and 7 bases had no gene match. This chain's CDR3 is CASSFWLAGGYTDTQYF. CDR3 nucleotides: TGTGCCAGCAGTTTTTGGCTAGCGGGGGGTTACACAGATACGCAGTATTTT.

This clone is a singleton in its sample. V and J are TRBV30 and TRBJ2-4; 7 bases are a match to TRBD2. Germline assignment: CDR1 GTSNPN and CDR2 SVGIG (reference sequence). V shed 4 bases, J shed 8 bases, and the junction held 8 bases outside the gene matches. CDR3 length equals 13 residues. CDR3 amino acids: CAWNLPGGDIQYF. In nucleotides, the CDR3 is TGTGCCTGGAATTTACCTGGGGGGGACATTCAGTACTTC.

The V gene is TRBV5-1, the J gene TRBJ2-2; weak D call: TRBD2 (6 bases). Per the germline V gene, CDR1 is SGHRS and CDR2 is YFSETQ. This CDR3 has 17 residues. Deletions cut 2 bases from V and 3 bases from J, with 17 bases between. The chain's CDR3 is CASSFGGTAGYTGELFF. The CDR3 coding sequence is TGCGCCAGCAGCTTTGGGGGGACGGCGGGGTACACCGGGGAGCTGTTTTTT.

This chain uses TRBV5-1 with TRBJ2-7; 9 bases fit TRBD1. The CDR3 has 14 amino acids. Trimming removed 4 bases from V and 3 bases from J; junction bases left unmatched: 5. The germline gives CDR1 SGHRS, CDR2 YFSETQ. The DNA for the CDR3 is TGCGCCAGCAGCCCGCCGGGACAGGGCTACGAGCAGTACTTC. Translation: CASSPPGQGYEQYF.

The rearrangement joins TRBV30 to TRBJ1-6; tentatively, D is TRBD1 (5 bases). Germline V CDR1 and CDR2: GTSNPN, SVGIG (reference sequence). The CDR3 contains 13 residues. DNA of the CDR3: TGTGCGGCGCCCCGGCGGGGGAACTCACCCCTCCACTTT. Amino acid sequence: CAAPRRGNSPLHF.

The CDR3 nucleotides are TGTGCCAGCAGCGTATTTGGGGACTTGAACACTGAAGCTTTCTTT. Protein: CASSVFGDLNTEAFF. The chain uses TRBV9 and TRBJ1-1; weak D call: TRBD1 (5 bases). This CDR3 is 15 amino acids long. Germline V gene lookup returns CDR1 SGDLS and CDR2 YYNGEE. V shed 1 base and J shed 0 bases, with 10 bases lying between them.

V is TRBV5-1 and J is TRBJ2-1; D unresolved. Trimming shortened V by 0 bases and J by 6 bases, and 10 bases separated the two germline ends. The CDR3 consists of 14 residues. Germline V CDR1 and CDR2: SGHRS, YFSETQ. CDR3 in DNA: TGCGCCAGCAGCTTGGGTTTCGGTCGCAATGAGCAGTTCTTC. Translation: CASSLGFGRNEQFF.

This clone was picked up a small number of times. The chain recombines TRBV6-5 with TRBJ1-1, with a tentative D call TRBD1 (5 bases). There are 12 residues in the CDR3. Trimming stripped 5 bases from V and 5 bases from J, with 9 bases between. Germline V lookup: CDR1 MNHEY, CDR2 SVGAGI. CDR3 nucleotides: TGTGCCAGCAGTCCAGGGCGGACTGAAGCTTTCTTT. Its protein product is CASSPGRTEAFF.

On this clone: The junction and the germline gene differ at one end; a read error may be behind it. The chain employs TRBV7-3 and TRBJ1-1, with 7 bases that match TRBD1. CDR3 size: 13 residues. Germline V gives CDR1 SGHTA, CDR2 FQGTGA. For the CDR3, the DNA is TGTTCCAGCAGCTCAGGGACAGACACTGAAGCTTTCTTT. Translated: CSSSSGTDTEAFF.

J is TRBJ2-1 and V is TRBV5-8; no firm D call. V was trimmed by 0 bases and J by 12 bases, leaving 13 bases between them. CDR1 is SGHTS, CDR2 YDEGEE, per germline. The CDR3 loop spans 13 amino acids. In nucleotides, the CDR3 is TGTGCCAGCAGCTTGGTTCTAGAGATTGGGCAGTTCTTC. It codes for CASSLVLEIGQFF.

The V and J genes are TRBV6-5 and TRBJ2-2; TRBD1 matches 7 bases. The trim removed 6 bases at V and 1 base at J, leaving 2 bases unmatched. The germline V gene encodes CDR1 MNHEY and CDR2 SVGAGI. The CDR3 runs 14 residues. CDR3 residues: CASRRTGNTGELFF. The CDR3 bases are TGTGCCAGCAGACGGACAGGGAACACCGGGGAGCTGTTTTTT.

The rearrangement links TRBV6-5 to TRBJ2-7; the D gene is possibly TRBD1 (6 bases). Trimming left V 2 bases short and J 1 base short, with 15 bases between. In germline, CDR1 is MNHEY, CDR2 SVGAGI. CDR3 size: 16 residues. Here the CDR3 DNA reads TGTGCCAGCAGTTACCTAGGGACAACCCCTTCCTACGAGCAGTACTTC. Translation: CASSYLGTTPSYEQYF.

This clone has only a few counts. The chain has TRBV30 and TRBJ1-1, with 7 nucleotides matching TRBD1. Germline V lookup: CDR1 GTSNPN, CDR2 SVGIG (reference sequence). The CDR3 contains 14 residues. V gave up 2 bases and J gave up 5 bases; unmatched junction bases: 8. As DNA, the CDR3 is TGTGCCTGGAGTCATAGACAGGGAACGACTGAAGCTTTCTTT. This sequence encodes CAWSHRQGTTEAFF.

The J gene is TRBJ1-6, the V gene TRBV28; D remains unclear. The germline CDR1 and CDR2 sequences are MDHEN and SYDVKM. Between the trimmed V and J ends, which lost 7 bases and 5 bases, there was a span of 12 bases. This CDR3 is built from 14 residues. Here the CDR3 DNA reads TGTGCCAGCACCACAGTCCCCGATAATTCACCCCTCCACTTT. This codes for CASTTVPDNSPLHF.

This rearrangement joins TRBV15 to TRBJ2-2; TRBD1 is a possible D gene (6 bases). The CDR3 is 14 residues long. CDR1 is LNHNV, CDR2 YYDKDF, per germline (reference sequence). The V gene lost 4 bases and the J gene lost 5 bases, with 11 bases spanning the gap. This CDR3 is CATSTGVRTGELFF. The CDR3 DNA is TGTGCCACCAGCACAGGGGTTCGGACCGGGGAGCTGTTTTTT.

This chain joins TRBV11-2 and TRBJ2-5; a possible D gene is TRBD1 (5 bases). V was cut by 3 bases and J by 5 bases, with 13 bases left in between. This CDR3 comprises 14 residues. The germline V gene has CDR1 SGHAT and CDR2 FQNNGV. The CDR3 DNA reads as TGTGCCAGCAGCTTGACAGAAGCGCGGGAGACCCAGTACTTC. Translation: CASSLTEARETQYF.

The CDR3 sequence is CASSLRVAGGGGYTF. The CDR3, as DNA: TGTGCCAGCAGTTTAAGGGTCGCGGGGGGTGGTGGCTACACCTTC. The J gene is TRBJ1-2, the V gene TRBV28; D is perhaps TRBD1 (5 bases). CDR1 and CDR2 (germline): MDHEN, SYDVKM. The CDR3 has 15 amino acids. Deletions cut 2 bases from V and 7 bases from J, with 17 bases between.

The chain combines TRBV6-5 with TRBJ2-3, with a tentative D call TRBD1 (5 bases). V lost 2 bases and J 4 bases, leaving 13 bases between the germline ends. This CDR3 spans 15 amino acids. The V gene's germline CDR1 is MNHEY and CDR2 SVGAGI. CDR3 DNA: TGTGCCAGCAGTTACGGTCCTAGGGGCCCAGATACGCAGTATTTT. Translating gives CASSYGPRGPDTQYF.

This chain links TRBV7-8 with TRBJ1-5; no firm D call. Germline CDR1 and CDR2: SGHVS and FQNEAQ. CDR3 length equals 15 residues. V was pared by 0 bases and J by 2 bases, with 8 bases between. The CDR3 DNA reads TGTGCCAGCAGCTTAGCGCCGGTAGGCAATCAGCCCCAGCATTTT. Its protein is CASSLAPVGNQPQHF.

The V and J genes are TRBV6-5 and TRBJ1-5; D is unclear. Between the trimmed V and J ends, which lost 5 bases and 7 bases, there was a span of 15 bases. CDR1 is MNHEY, CDR2 SVGAGI, per germline. This CDR3 is 14 amino acids long. The CDR3 nucleotides read TGTGCCAGCAGTCCACTGAGGGAACACCAGCCCCAGCATTTT. This sequence encodes CASSPLREHQPQHF.